The count of the clone carrying this T cell receptor (beta chain) is one. Sequencing was performed with immunoSEQ multiplex PCR; in TCRdb, only in-frame clones are kept and a portion is missing. The data show approximately 170,000 clones, around 90% seen once. These data belong to a study of control samples from healthy donors and cancer patients. CDR3 length: 19 residues. The V gene end was trimmed by 5 bases and the J gene end by 6 bases; junction bases not matched to a gene: 24. In germline, CDR1 is MNHNY, CDR2 SVGAGI (reference sequence). The rearrangement joins TRBV6-6 to TRBJ2-7; 8 nucleotides line up with TRBD1. The sequence was collected from a woman in her 30s in good health. What was sequenced was blood. CDR3 sequence: CASSQTPARTGSVRGEQYF. DNA for the CDR3: TGTGCCAGCAGTCAAACACCTGCTAGGACAGGGTCGGTTCGGGGCGAGCAGTACTTC.